This T cell receptor (beta chain) was sequenced in a study of glioma-infiltrating T cells. There are a few counts of this clonotype. Its matching antigen is unknown. Germline trimming cut 6 bases from V and 6 bases from J; bases unmatched to any gene: 9. Germline V gives CDR1 SNHLY, CDR2 FYNNEI. The CDR3 has 16 amino acids. TCR alpha and beta CDR3 regions were amplified from RNA using iRepertoire nested multiplex PCR. One-step reverse transcription and amplification started from approximately 100-400 ng of tissue mRNA or PBMC total RNA. TCRdb reanalysed the multiplex PCR reads using MiXCR and keeps one entry per CDR3 protein. This sample yields more than 95,000 distinct CDR3 sequences, of which approximately 23% are seen a single time; around 15% belongs to the top ten. Overall study findings and caveats: Gliomas, especially low-grade, showed above-expected tissue-blood divergence; non-neoplastic patients showed below. Tissue and blood shared very few CDR3 sequences.

The source is a human donor with low-grade glioma or glioblastoma, undergoing nonglioma brain surgery, or in good health (not recorded which). Sequencing was performed on glioma tissue, nonneoplastic brain tissue, or PBMCs (not recorded which). The chain combines TRBV2 with TRBJ2-2; 11 nucleotides match TRBD2. In nucleotides, the CDR3 is TGTGCCAGCAGACATACTAGCGGGAGTAAATCCGGGGAGCTGTTTTTT. As protein: CASRHTSGSKSGELFF.